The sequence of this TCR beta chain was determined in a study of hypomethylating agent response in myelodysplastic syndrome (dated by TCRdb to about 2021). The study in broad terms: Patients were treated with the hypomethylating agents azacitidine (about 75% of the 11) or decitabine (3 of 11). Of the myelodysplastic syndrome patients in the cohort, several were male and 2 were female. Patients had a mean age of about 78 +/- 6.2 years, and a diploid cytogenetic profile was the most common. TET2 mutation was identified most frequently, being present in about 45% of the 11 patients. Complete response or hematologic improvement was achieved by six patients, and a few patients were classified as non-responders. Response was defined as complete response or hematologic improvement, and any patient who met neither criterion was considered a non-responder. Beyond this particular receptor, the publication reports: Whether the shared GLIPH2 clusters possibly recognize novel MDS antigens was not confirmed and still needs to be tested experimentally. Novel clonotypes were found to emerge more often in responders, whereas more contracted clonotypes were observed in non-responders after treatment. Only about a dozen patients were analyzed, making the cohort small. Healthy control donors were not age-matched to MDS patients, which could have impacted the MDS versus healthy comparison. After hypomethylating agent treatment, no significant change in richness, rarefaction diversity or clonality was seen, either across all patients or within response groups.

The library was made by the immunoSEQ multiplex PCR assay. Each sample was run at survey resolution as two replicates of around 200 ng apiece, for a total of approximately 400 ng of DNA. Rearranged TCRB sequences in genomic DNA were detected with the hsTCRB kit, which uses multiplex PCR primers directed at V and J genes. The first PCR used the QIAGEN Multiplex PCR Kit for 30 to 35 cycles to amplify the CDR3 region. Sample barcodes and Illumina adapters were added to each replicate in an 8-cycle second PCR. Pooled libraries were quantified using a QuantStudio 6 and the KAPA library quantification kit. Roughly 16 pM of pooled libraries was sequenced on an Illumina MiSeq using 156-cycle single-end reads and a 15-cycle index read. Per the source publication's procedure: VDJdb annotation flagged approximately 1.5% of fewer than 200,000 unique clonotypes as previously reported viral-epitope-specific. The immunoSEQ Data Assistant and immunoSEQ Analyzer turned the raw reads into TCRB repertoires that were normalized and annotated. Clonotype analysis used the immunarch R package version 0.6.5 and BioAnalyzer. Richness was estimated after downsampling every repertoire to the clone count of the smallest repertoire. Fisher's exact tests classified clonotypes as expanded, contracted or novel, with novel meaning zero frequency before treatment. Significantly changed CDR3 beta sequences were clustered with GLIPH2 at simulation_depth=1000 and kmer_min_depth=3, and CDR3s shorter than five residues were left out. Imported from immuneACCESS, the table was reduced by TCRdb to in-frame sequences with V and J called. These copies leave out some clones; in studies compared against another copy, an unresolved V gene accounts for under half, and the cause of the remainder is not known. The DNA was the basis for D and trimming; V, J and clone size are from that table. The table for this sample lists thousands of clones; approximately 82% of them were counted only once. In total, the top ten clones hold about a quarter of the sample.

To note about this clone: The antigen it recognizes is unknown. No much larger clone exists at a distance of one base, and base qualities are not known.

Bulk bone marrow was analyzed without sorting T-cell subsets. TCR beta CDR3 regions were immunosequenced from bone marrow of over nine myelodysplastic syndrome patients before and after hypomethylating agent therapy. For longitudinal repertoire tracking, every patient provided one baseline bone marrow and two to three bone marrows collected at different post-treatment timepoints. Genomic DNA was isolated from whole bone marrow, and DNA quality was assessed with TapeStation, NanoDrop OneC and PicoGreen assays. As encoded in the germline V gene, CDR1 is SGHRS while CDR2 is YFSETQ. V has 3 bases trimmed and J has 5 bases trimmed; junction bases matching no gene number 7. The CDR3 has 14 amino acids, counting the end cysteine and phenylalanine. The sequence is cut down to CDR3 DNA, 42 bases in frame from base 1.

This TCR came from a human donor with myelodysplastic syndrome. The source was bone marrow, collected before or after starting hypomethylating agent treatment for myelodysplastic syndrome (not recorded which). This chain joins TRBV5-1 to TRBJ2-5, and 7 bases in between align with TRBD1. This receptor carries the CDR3 CASSSGQSWETQYF. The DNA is TGCGCCAGCAGCTCGGGACAGTCTTGGGAGACCCAGTACTTC.